This T cell receptor beta chain was captured in a study of cytomegalovirus exposure and HLA in healthy donors. Study in general: As an earlier analysis found, about 179 million T cells yielded about 100 million unique TCR beta sequences. The study, taken as a whole, reports: Analyzed later, most CMV-associated TCR beta chains appeared HLA-restricted. A later analysis linked a missense variant in DCLRE1C to the trimming of TCR beta V and J genes. 87-base-pair reads could not separate some V segments, including TRBV6-2 and TRBV6-3.

The CDR3 has 11 amino acids. The germline CDR1 and CDR2 sequences are DFQATT and SNEGSKA (reference sequence). V was shortened by 3 bases and J by 11 bases, with 13 bases between the two germline ends. In the case of this clone: Its specificity is unknown.

The study ran its PCR with 60 Vbeta and 13 Jbeta primers. Only in-frame clones appear in the TCRdb table, and some are missing; sequencing was by immunoSEQ multiplex PCR. The repertoire holds over 130,000 clones, 61% seen once, with around 1.9% in the top ten. This chain links TRBV20-1 with TRBJ1-1; D unclear. Sequencing input: PBMCs. This TCR was sampled from a male donor in good health and CMV-seronegative. CDR3 sequence: CSASLKLLAFF. The CDR3, as DNA: TGCAGTGCTAGTCTGAAGCTGCTCGCTTTCTTT.